The entry that follows covers one TCR beta chain sequence. Germline CDR1 is KGHDR and CDR2 is SFDVKD. This CDR3 spans 17 amino acids. V lost 2 bases, J lost 1 base, and 14 bases lay in between. The data belong to a study of control samples from healthy donors and cancer patients. Repertoires were generated with immunoSEQ multiplex PCR, while TCRdb's copy carries only in-frame clones and drops some. The sample has hundreds of thousands of clones, around 90% seen once. The clonotype originates from a man aged 40-49 years with head and neck cancer. V usage is TRBV24-1 and J usage is TRBJ1-5; the D is unclear. The sequenced sample consisted of PBMCs. In DNA form, the CDR3 reads TGTGCCACCAGTGATTCCCAGCCGGGGAGGAGCAATCAGCCCCAGCATTTT. Translating gives CATSDSQPGRSNQPQHF.